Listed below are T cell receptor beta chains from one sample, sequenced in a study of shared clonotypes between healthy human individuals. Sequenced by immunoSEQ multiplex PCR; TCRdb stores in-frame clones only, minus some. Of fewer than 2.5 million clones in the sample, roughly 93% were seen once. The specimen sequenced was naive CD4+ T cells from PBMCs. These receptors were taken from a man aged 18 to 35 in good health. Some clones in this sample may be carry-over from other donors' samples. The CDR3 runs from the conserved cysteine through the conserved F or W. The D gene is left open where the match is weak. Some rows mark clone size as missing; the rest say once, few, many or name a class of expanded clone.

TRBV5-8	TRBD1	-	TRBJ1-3	TGTGCCAGCAGCTTCACAGGGGGACCTGGAAACACCATATATTTT	CASSFTGGPGNTIYF
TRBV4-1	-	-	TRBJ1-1	TGCGCCAGCAGCCAAGTTCTGTCTGGAGGGACTGAAGCTTTCTTT	CASSQVLSGGTEAFF
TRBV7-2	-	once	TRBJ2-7	TGTGCCAGCAGTCCAACCGGGACCCCGACCTACGAGCAGTACTTC	CASSPTGTPTYEQYF
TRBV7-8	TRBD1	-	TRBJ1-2	TGTGCCAGCAGCCCCGAGGGGGGGGGACAGAACTATGGCTACACCTTC	CASSPEGGGQNYGYTF
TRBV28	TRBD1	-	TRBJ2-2	TGTGCCAGCAGGGCAGGGGGCGTAGGCACCGGGGAGCTGTTTTTT	CASRAGGVGTGELFF
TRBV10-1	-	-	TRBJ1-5	TGCGCCAGCAGTGATGCGGCCCCAGGGCCCCAGCATTTT	CASSDAAPGPQHF
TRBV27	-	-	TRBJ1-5	TGTGCCAGCAGTTTCCAGGGGCAGCCCCAGCATTTT	CASSFQGQPQHF
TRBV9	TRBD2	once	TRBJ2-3	TGTGCCAGCAGCCCTCGAGGGACTAGCGGGAGGGCCATCACTGATACGCAGTATTTT	CASSPRGTSGRAITDTQYF
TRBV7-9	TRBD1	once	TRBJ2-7	TGTGCCAGCAGCTCCGGACAGGTCCTCTCCTACGGGCAGTACTTC	CASSSGQVLSYGQYF
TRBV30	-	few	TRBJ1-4	TGTGCCTGGAGTGTCCAGACAGGAACTAATGAAAAACTGTTTTTT	CAWSVQTGTNEKLFF
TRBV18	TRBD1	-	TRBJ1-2	TGTGCCAGCTCACCACCCGGGACAGGGTACGGCTACACCTTC	CASSPPGTGYGYTF
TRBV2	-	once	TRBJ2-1	TGTGCCAGCAGCATCGCAGGGCGAGAGCAGTTCTTC	CASSIAGREQFF
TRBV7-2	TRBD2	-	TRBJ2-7	TGTGCCAGCAGCTTATCGGGCAGGGTCGGACTAGCGGGAAAATACGAGCAGTACTTC	CASSLSGRVGLAGKYEQYF
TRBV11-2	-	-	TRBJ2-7	TGTGCCAGCAGCCAGGACCGCAGCTCCTACGAGCAGTACTTC	CASSQDRSSYEQYF
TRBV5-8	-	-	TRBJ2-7	TGTGCCAGCAGCTTGGCCCCCGGGACACAGCCCTACGAGCAGTACTTC	CASSLAPGTQPYEQYF
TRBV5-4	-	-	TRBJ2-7	TGTGCCAGCAGTTTGAATTCTGGGCGCTCCTACGAGCAGTACTTC	CASSLNSGRSYEQYF
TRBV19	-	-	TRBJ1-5	TGTGCCAGCAAGTTGGGGGGTTCCGCGAATACCGAAAATCAGCCCCAGCATTTT	CASKLGGSANTENQPQHF
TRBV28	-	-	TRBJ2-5	TGTGCCAGCGGGCAGGGAATCCAAGAGACCCAGTACTTC	CASGQGIQETQYF
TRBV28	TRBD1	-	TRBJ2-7	TGTGCCAGCAGTCCAGGGGGCTCCCCCTTCCACGAGCAGTACTTC	CASSPGGSPFHEQYF
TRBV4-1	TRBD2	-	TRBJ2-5	TGCGCCAGCAGCCAAGGGAGAGGGGAGGGTGCGGAGACCCAGTACTTC	CASSQGRGEGAETQYF
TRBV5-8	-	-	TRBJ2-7	TGTGCCAGCAGCTTGTATCTGGGCCACGAGCAGTACTTC	CASSLYLGHEQYF
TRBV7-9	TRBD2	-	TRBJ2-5	TGTGCCAGCAGCTTGGGGGGGTCGGGGACCCAGTACTTC	CASSLGGSGTQYF